This T cell receptor (beta chain) came from a study of long-term antiretroviral therapy in people with HIV. With 0 bases removed from V and 2 bases from J, the gap between germline ends came to 12 bases. Germline V gives CDR1 MNHNY, CDR2 SVGAGI (reference sequence). This CDR3 contains 16 residues. PBMC samples from each donor numbered at least one pre-ART and at least two post-ART. In the United States, treatment was given to all participants with HIV. Version v3.0 of the immunoSEQ assay was performed at survey level. Libraries were prepared by immunoSEQ multiplex PCR; TCRdb keeps only in-frame clonotypes and omits some of them. The sample records over 25,000 clones, 70% to 85% being singletons. Details on this clone: Its antigen is undetermined.

Study-level findings and limits: Repertoires looked antigen-experienced, with only a slight naive shift after ART. Older ART regimens were possibly in use when the blood was collected between about 2003 and 2018.

V gene TRBV6-6 combines with J gene TRBJ2-3; D unclear. This clonotype originated in a young man with HIV. The material was unsorted PBMCs, obtained 0.8 years before starting antiretroviral therapy. This CDR3 reads CASSYSSVDSTDTQYF. DNA for the CDR3: TGTGCCAGCAGTTACTCGTCGGTGGATTCCACAGATACGCAGTATTTT.